Presented here are 15 T cell receptor beta chains from one specimen sequenced in a study of vaccination effects on CD4 cells after COVID-19. Antigens of these TCRs are unknown. Repertoires were generated with immunoSEQ multiplex PCR, while TCRdb's copy carries only in-frame clones and drops some. The sample carries around 63,000 clones, around 75% recorded once. Within the ViraFEST assay, antigen-specific CD4+ T cells underwent expansion with viral peptide pools prior to sequencing. Cells that had been cultured for roughly ten days were the source of isolated CD4+ T cells. Nucleocapsid antibodies were negative in the vaccine recipients, who had never had SARS-CoV-2 infection. The material was CD4+ T cells from PBMCs cultured with HCoV-OC43 spike peptides, obtained before COVID-19 vaccination. Subset of the sample: HCoV-OC43 spike overlapping peptide pool stimulation. Source of these receptors: a human donor who received a COVID-19 vaccine.

V gene TRBV9 combines with J gene TRBJ1-2; D is possibly TRBD1 (5 bases). Germline V gene sequence: CDR1 SGDLS, CDR2 YYNGEE. Trimming pared 0 bases from V and 8 bases from J, leaving 11 bases between. This CDR3 is 13 amino acids long. The CDR3 here is CASSVERGRGYTF. DNA for the CDR3: TGTGCCAGCAGCGTAGAGAGGGGCAGGGGCTACACCTTC.

The chain employs TRBV2 and TRBJ2-5; no reliable D call. Germline V gene lookup returns CDR1 SNHLY and CDR2 FYNNEI. This CDR3 is 11 amino acids long. The V gene lost 7 bases and the J gene lost 2 bases, with 5 bases spanning the gap. Written as DNA, the CDR3 is TGTGCCAGCAAGTATCAAGAGACCCAGTACTTC. Protein: CASKYQETQYF.

This clone was observed a few times. The rearrangement uses TRBV7-2 and TRBJ1-4; D not resolved. Germline V lookup: CDR1 SGHTA, CDR2 FQGNSA. Trimming pared 5 bases from V and 8 bases from J, leaving 18 bases between. The length of the CDR3 is 15 residues. The CDR3 protein is CASSGPPRAREKLFF. CDR3 nucleotide sequence: TGTGCCAGCAGCGGACCGCCTAGGGCACGGGAAAAACTGTTTTTT.

The genes are TRBV24-1 and TRBJ1-5, with D perhaps TRBD1 (6 bases). Germline lookup yields CDR1 KGHDR and CDR2 SFDVKD. The V end was cut by 2 bases, the J end by 0 bases, with 10 bases between. This CDR3 has 16 amino acids. The CDR3 nucleotides are TGTGCCACCAGTGATTCGCAGGGGTTTAGCAATCAGCCCCAGCATTTT. Translation: CATSDSQGFSNQPQHF.

The CDR3 protein is CASSELRQGTGELFF. In nucleotides, the CDR3 is TGCGCCAGCAGTGAGTTGAGACAGGGGACCGGGGAGCTGTTTTTT. J is TRBJ2-2 and V is TRBV10-1, with 8 bases identical to TRBD1. This CDR3 comprises 15 residues. V lost 1 base and J lost 5; bases outside the gene matches: 3. CDR1 is WNHNN, CDR2 SYGVQD, per germline (reference sequence).

The CDR3 DNA is TGTGCCAGCAGTGAAAGTCTCAGCCATTACGAGCAGTACGTC. This gives the protein CASSESLSHYEQYV. The chain is built from TRBV6-1 and TRBJ2-7; no clear D gene. V was pared by 2 bases and J by 4 bases, with 12 bases between. Looked up from germline, CDR1 is MNHNS and CDR2 is SASEGT. The CDR3 length is 14 residues.

Here the CDR3 reads CASSIKGRDSSSGNTIYF. In DNA, the CDR3 is TGTGCCAGTAGTATAAAAGGCCGGGACTCCAGCTCTGGAAACACCATATATTTT. This chain joins TRBV19 and TRBJ1-3; D is possibly TRBD1 (5 bases). The V end lost 2 bases, the J end lost 0 bases, and 17 bases lay between the germline ends. The CDR3 consists of 18 residues. Germline assignment: CDR1 LNHDA and CDR2 SQIVND (reference sequence).

The rearrangement links TRBV18 to TRBJ2-5; D gene ambiguous. CDR3 length: 15 residues. V was cut by 5 bases and J by 1 base, with 14 bases left in between. The germline V gene has CDR1 KGHSH and CDR2 LQKENI. CDR3 in DNA: TGTGCCAGCTCAGCACGGGCCCTTAGCCAAGAGACCCAGTACTTC. Residues: CASSARALSQETQYF.

The chain joins TRBV30 to TRBJ2-5; a possible D gene is TRBD1 (5 bases). V gave up 3 bases and J gave up 5 bases, with 13 bases separating them. The length of the CDR3 is 13 residues. Germline lookup yields CDR1 GTSNPN and CDR2 SVGIG (reference sequence). The CDR3 nucleotides are TGTGCCTGGAGACCCCAGGGTAGGGAGACCCAGTACTTC. Protein: CAWRPQGRETQYF.

This clone showed up just a few times. This chain connects TRBV7-2 to TRBJ2-1, with D unresolved. The CDR3 runs to 14 residues. The ends were cut back, 3 bases at V and 0 bases at J, with 6 bases in the middle. Germline CDR1 SGHTA, CDR2 FQGNSA. The CDR3 coding sequence is TGTGCCAGCAGCTTGGCGGTCTCCTACAATGAGCAGTTCTTC. The encoded protein is CASSLAVSYNEQFF.

Only one count was recorded for this clone. J is TRBJ2-3 and V is TRBV7-2, with 10 bases matching TRBD1. The length of the CDR3 is 16 residues. Germline CDR1 is SGHTA and CDR2 is FQGNSA. The V gene end was trimmed by 2 bases and the J gene end by 3 bases; junction bases not matched to a gene: 5. CDR3 loop: CASSLISGQGTDTQYF. The DNA for the CDR3 is TGTGCCAGCAGCTTAATATCGGGACAGGGGACAGATACGCAGTATTTT. Full variable domain (outside the CDR3, taken from reference TRBV7-2 and TRBJ2-3): GAGVSQSPSNKVTEKGKDVELRCDPISGHTALYWYRQSLGQGLEFLIYFQGNSAPDKSGLPSDRFSAERTGGSVSTLTIQRTQQEDSAVYLCASSLISGQGTDTQYFGPGTRLTVL.

V usage is TRBV3-1 (or the pseudogene TRBV3-2) and J usage is TRBJ1-5, with D hard to call. CDR1 is LGHDT and CDR2 is YNNKEL in the germline V gene (reference sequence). The ends were cut back, 1 base at V and 4 bases at J, with 5 bases in the middle. The CDR3 totals 13 residues. Here the CDR3 reads CASSQGLNQPQHF. CDR3 sequence (DNA): TGTGCCAGCAGCCAAGGACTTAATCAGCCCCAGCATTTT.

This clone has a handful of counts. V gene TRBV9 combines with J gene TRBJ2-5; D might be TRBD1 or TRBD2, each matching 5 bases. Looked up from germline, CDR1 is SGDLS and CDR2 is YYNGEE. The CDR3 runs to 15 residues. Trimming took off 0 bases at V and 1 base at J, with 10 bases between the two ends. CDR3 DNA sequence: TGTGCCAGCAGCGTAGGGGGGTTCGCCCAAGAGACCCAGTACTTC. This sequence encodes CASSVGGFAQETQYF.

V and J are TRBV5-8 and TRBJ1-1; D gene uncertain. The CDR3 totals 14 residues. Looked up from germline, CDR1 is SGHTS and CDR2 is YDEGEE. The V and J ends lost 7 bases and 3 bases respectively, with 16 bases between them. The DNA of the CDR3 is TGTGCCAGCCCATCGACATCGGGCGACACTGAAGCTTTCTTT. Translation: CASPSTSGDTEAFF. Based on the CDR3 plus reference TRBV5-8 and TRBJ1-1, the full variable domain is EAGVTQSPTHLIKTRGQQATLRCSPISGHTSVYWYQQALGLGLQFLLWYDEGEERNRGNFPPRFSGRQFPNYSSELNVNALELEDSALYLCASPSTSGDTEAFFGQGTRLTVV.

This clone was picked up one time. The J gene is TRBJ1-2, the V gene TRBV3-1 (or the pseudogene TRBV3-2); a possible D gene is TRBD1 (5 bases). CDR1 is LGHDT, CDR2 YNNKEL, per germline (reference sequence). V shed 4 bases and J shed 2 bases, with 14 bases lying between them. The CDR3 has 15 residues. CDR3 nucleotide sequence: TGTGCCAGCAGCCCGGGGGTGGGTTTAAACTATGGCTACACCTTC. This translates into CASSPGVGLNYGYTF.